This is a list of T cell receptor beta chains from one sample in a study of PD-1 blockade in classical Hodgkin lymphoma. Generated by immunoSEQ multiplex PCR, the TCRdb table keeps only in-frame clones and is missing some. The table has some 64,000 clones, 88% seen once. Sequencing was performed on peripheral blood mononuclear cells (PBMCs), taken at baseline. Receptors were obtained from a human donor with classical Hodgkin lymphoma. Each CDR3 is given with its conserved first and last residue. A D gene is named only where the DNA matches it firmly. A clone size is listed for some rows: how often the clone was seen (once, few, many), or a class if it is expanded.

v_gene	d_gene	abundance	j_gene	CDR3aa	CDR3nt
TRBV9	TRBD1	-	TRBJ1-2	CASSATGGPNYGYTF	TGTGCCAGCAGCGCAACAGGGGGCCCTAACTATGGCTACACCTTC
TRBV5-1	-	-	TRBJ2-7	CASSLMDGPYEQYF	TGCGCCAGCAGCCTTATGGACGGCCCCTACGAGCAGTACTTC
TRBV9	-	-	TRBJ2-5	CASSTGSPLETQYF	TGTGCCAGCAGCACCGGTTCCCCCCTCGAGACCCAGTACTTC
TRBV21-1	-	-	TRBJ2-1	CASRTVGDEQFF	TGTGCCAGCAGAACCGTGGGGGATGAGCAGTTCTTC
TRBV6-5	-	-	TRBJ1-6	CASLRNLNSPLHF	TGTGCCAGCCTCCGAAATTTGAATTCACCCCTCCACTTT
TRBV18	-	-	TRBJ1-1	CASSLQGTEAFF	TGTGCCAGCTCACTACAGGGTACTGAAGCTTTCTTT
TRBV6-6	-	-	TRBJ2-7	CASSPTGTWNEQYF	TGTGCCAGCAGTCCCACCGGGACATGGAACGAGCAGTACTTC
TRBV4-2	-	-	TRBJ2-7	CASSQAEDGSYEQYF	TGTGCCAGCAGCCAAGCGGAGGACGGTTCCTACGAGCAGTACTTC
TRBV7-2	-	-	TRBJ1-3	CASSLVPEPGNTIYF	TGTGCCAGCAGCTTAGTCCCAGAACCTGGAAACACCATATATTTT
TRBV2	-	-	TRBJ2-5	CASSVLAEETQYF	TGTGCCAGCAGTGTTTTGGCGGAAGAGACCCAGTACTTC
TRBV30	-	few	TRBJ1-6	CAWAGHYNSPLHF	TGTGCCTGGGCGGGACACTATAATTCACCCCTCCACTTT
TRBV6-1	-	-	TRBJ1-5	CASSEGPAAHNQPQHF	TGTGCCAGCAGTGAAGGTCCAGCCGCCCACAATCAGCCCCAGCATTTT
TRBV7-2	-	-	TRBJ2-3	CASSLPGDTQYF	TGTGCCAGCAGCTTACCCGGAGATACGCAGTATTTT
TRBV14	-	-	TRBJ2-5	CASSQDLGGETQYF	TGTGCCAGCAGCCAAGATCTTGGCGGCGAGACCCAGTACTTC
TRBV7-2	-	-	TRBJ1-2	CASSLDRFYGYTF	TGTGCCAGCAGCTTAGACAGGTTCTATGGCTACACCTTC
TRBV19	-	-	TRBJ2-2	CASSIGWGTDTGELFF	TGTGCCAGTAGTATAGGGTGGGGGACGGACACCGGGGAGCTGTTTTTT
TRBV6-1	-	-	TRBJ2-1	CASSPPNPYNEQFF	TGTGCCAGCTCCCCACCAAACCCCTACAATGAGCAGTTCTTC
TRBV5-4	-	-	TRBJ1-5	CASSFGGWGQPQHF	TGTGCCAGCAGCTTTGGGGGATGGGGACAACCCCAGCATTTT
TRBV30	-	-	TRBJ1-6	CAWSTRGRGLDLPSPLHF	TGTGCCTGGAGTACCCGGGGCAGGGGCCTGGACCTACCCTCACCCCTCCACTTT
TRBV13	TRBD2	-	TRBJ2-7	CASSPEGTSGGAYEQYF	TGTGCCAGCAGCCCGGAGGGGACTAGCGGGGGGGCGTACGAGCAGTACTTC
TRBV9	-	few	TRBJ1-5	CASSVGSYSNQPQHF	TGTGCCAGCAGCGTAGGGAGCTATAGCAATCAGCCCCAGCATTTT
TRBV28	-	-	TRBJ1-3	CASRRDLSEGNSGNTIYF	TGTGCCAGCAGGCGGGACCTTAGCGAGGGGAACTCTGGAAACACCATATATTTT
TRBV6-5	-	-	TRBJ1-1	CASSFRQNTEAFF	TGTGCCAGCAGTTTCCGACAGAACACTGAAGCTTTCTTT
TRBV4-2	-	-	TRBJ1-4	CASSPRGQTTNEKLFF	TGTGCCAGCAGCCCAAGAGGACAGACAACTAATGAAAAACTGTTTTTT
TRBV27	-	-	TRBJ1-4	CASTRFLPGSPNEKLFF	TGTGCCAGCACCAGATTCCTTCCGGGATCCCCTAATGAAAAACTGTTTTTT
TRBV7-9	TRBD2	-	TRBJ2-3	CASSHRLAGETDTQYF	TGTGCCAGCAGCCACCGACTAGCGGGGGAAACAGATACGCAGTATTTT
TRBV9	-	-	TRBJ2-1	CASSVAGTTYNEQFF	TGTGCCAGCAGCGTAGCGGGGACGACCTACAATGAGCAGTTCTTC
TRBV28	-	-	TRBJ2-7	CASSYGTQLYEQYF	TGTGCCAGCAGTTACGGGACACAGCTGTACGAGCAGTACTTC
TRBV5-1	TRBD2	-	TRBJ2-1	CATRRGGGSVHEQFF	TGCGCCACCCGAAGGGGCGGGGGGTCGGTCCATGAGCAGTTCTTC
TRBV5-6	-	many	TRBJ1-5	CASSMGDNLNQPQHF	TGTGCCAGCAGCATGGGGGACAATCTCAATCAGCCCCAGCATTTT
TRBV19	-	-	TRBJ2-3	CASCWDSTDTQYF	TGTGCCAGTTGTTGGGACTCAACAGATACGCAGTATTTT
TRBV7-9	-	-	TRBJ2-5	CASSPRFDGQTQYF	TGTGCCAGCAGCCCCCGATTTGACGGGCAGACCCAGTACTTC
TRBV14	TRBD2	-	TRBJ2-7	CASSQRTSGGKNEQYF	TGTGCCAGCAGCCAACGGACTAGCGGGGGGAAAAACGAGCAGTACTTC
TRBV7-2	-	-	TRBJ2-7	CASSITSRDSEQYF	TGTGCCAGCAGCATCACCTCACGGGATTCCGAGCAGTACTTC
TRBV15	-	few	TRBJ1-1	CATSSDTGLITEAFF	TGTGCCACCAGCAGCGATACAGGGTTGATAACTGAAGCTTTCTTT
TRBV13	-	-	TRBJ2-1	CASSSPSNEQFF	TGTGCCAGCAGCTCCCCGTCAAATGAGCAGTTCTTC
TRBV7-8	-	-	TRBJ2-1	CASSPLSGTDFNEQFF	TGTGCCAGCAGCCCGTTAAGTGGGACGGACTTCAATGAGCAGTTCTTC
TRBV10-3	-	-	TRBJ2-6	CAIRGGANVLTF	TGTGCCATCAGAGGTGGGGCCAACGTCCTGACTTTC
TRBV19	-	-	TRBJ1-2	CASRPGHNYGYTF	TGTGCCAGTAGACCGGGACACAACTATGGCTACACCTTC
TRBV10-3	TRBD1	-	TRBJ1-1	CAISVGGETEAFF	TGTGCCATCAGTGTAGGGGGCGAAACTGAAGCTTTCTTT